This T cell receptor beta chain came from a study of metastatic and nonmetastatic thyroid tumors. Study details: It was across blood and tumor or nodule tissue from malignant and benign thyroid patients that repertoires were compared. General study points: It was reported that TCR beta diversity was significantly higher in malignant thyroid tumors than benign nodules, in blood and tumor.

Worth noting for this clone: What it binds is unknown.

Each patient went into thyroid surgery without having received any treatment. As processed by the authors: To classify distant metastasis in papillary thyroid cancer, a model was built from CDR3 differences across clinicopathological groups. From the PCR reads, TCRdb re-called clones with MiXCR. Clone size and V and J calls follow TCRdb, not the original study. This sample has some 19,000 clones, with approximately 32% found just once. V was shortened by 3 bases and J by 0 bases, with 6 bases between the two germline ends. The germline V gene encodes CDR1 DFQATT and CDR2 SNEGSKA (reference sequence). This CDR3 is 14 amino acids long.

The sequence derives from a female donor with papillary thyroid cancer or a benign thyroid nodule (not recorded which). Some clones in this sample may be carry-over from other donors' samples. The sequencing sample was made of adjacent normal tissue. V usage is TRBV20-1 and J usage is TRBJ2-6, with D unclear. The CDR3 DNA sequence: TGCAGTGCTAGTCGCTACTCTGGGGCCAACGTCCTGACTTTC. Translation: CSASRYSGANVLTF.